Shown below are 25 T cell receptor beta chains from a single sample sequenced in a study of blood T cell repertoires in COVID-19. Here immunoSEQ multiplex PCR was the method, and the copy in TCRdb shows in-frame clones only, minus some. The table shows 60,000 to 65,000 clones, with 65% to 80% occurring only once. The specimen was peripheral blood. The receptors originated from a human donor in a cohort sampled during active COVID-19.

Comments on this clone: This sample includes further DNA sequences coding for the same CDR3. The chain has TRBV7-9 and TRBJ2-7, with 7 nucleotides matching TRBD2. This CDR3 contains 13 residues. V shed 1 base and J 6 bases; nucleotides not matched to a gene: 3. Germline CDR1 is SEHNR and CDR2 is FQNEAQ (reference sequence). The CDR3 DNA reads TGTGCCAGCAGCTTAGGTCCGGGGGGCGAGCAGTACTTC. Its protein is CASSLGPGGEQYF.

The CDR3, as DNA: TGTGCCAGCACTCCGGGACAGTCGACATCGGGAAAACTGTTTTTT. It codes for CASTPGQSTSGKLFF. The chain joins TRBV6-6 to TRBJ1-4; 7 bases line up with TRBD1. J lost 10 bases, V lost 7 bases, and 15 bases had no gene match. The CDR3 is 15 residues long. CDR1 is MNHNY, CDR2 SVGAGI, per germline (reference sequence).

V is TRBV6-1 and J is TRBJ2-5; D possibly corresponds to TRBD1 (5 bases). Germline V gene sequence: CDR1 MNHNS, CDR2 SASEGT. This CDR3 contains 14 residues. Trimming shortened V by 8 bases and J by 7 bases, and 20 bases separated the two germline ends. The CDR3 loop is CASGLTGDPVTQYF. The CDR3 nucleotides read TGTGCCAGCGGATTAACAGGAGACCCTGTGACCCAGTACTTC.

V gene TRBV9 combines with J gene TRBJ1-2; D unclear. There are 15 residues in the CDR3. Trimming removed 0 bases at V and 2 bases at J, with 11 bases between. The germline CDR1 and CDR2 sequences are SGDLS and YYNGEE. The CDR3 DNA reads as TGTGCCAGCAGCGTAGCTGTCGGGGAGAACTATGGCTACACCTTC. Its protein is CASSVAVGENYGYTF.

This clone was seen a single time. J is TRBJ2-1 and V is TRBV20-1; 9 bases map to TRBD2. This CDR3 has 15 residues. V was clipped by 3 bases and J by 7 bases; unmatched bases: 10. Germline CDR1 DFQATT, CDR2 SNEGSKA (reference sequence). The CDR3, as DNA: TGCAGTGCTAGTGGTTTAGCGGGGGAACTTAATGAGCAGTTCTTC. It codes for CSASGLAGELNEQFF.

The chain recombines TRBV18 with TRBJ1-1, with a tentative D call TRBD1 (5 bases). This CDR3 region has 14 residues. V was clipped by 5 bases and J by 1 base, with 11 bases between them. Germline V gene data show CDR1 as KGHSH and CDR2 as LQKENI. CDR3 protein: CASSAGPRNTEAFF. CDR3 sequence (DNA): TGTGCCAGCTCAGCAGGGCCCCGGAACACTGAAGCTTTCTTT.

This chain links TRBV6-6 with TRBJ2-4; 8 bases are a match to TRBD1. V dropped 6 bases and J dropped 0; count of bases not matched to a gene: 16. The CDR3 is 19 amino acids. Germline V gene lookup returns CDR1 MNHNY and CDR2 SVGAGI (reference sequence). CDR3 DNA: TGTGCCAGCAGCTTCGGACAGGGAGAACTCTATCTAGCCAAAAACATTCAGTACTTC. Encoded protein: CASSFGQGELYLAKNIQYF.

In this sample, this clone turned up once. The chain carries TRBV3-1 (or the pseudogene TRBV3-2) and TRBJ1-6; 8 nucleotides align to TRBD1. Unmatched junction bases numbered 0, after V lost 1 base and J lost 7 bases. The CDR3 contains 14 residues. CDR1 and CDR2 (germline): LGHDT, YNNKEL (reference sequence). CDR3 sequence: CASSQAGGNSPLHF. The CDR3 DNA reads TGTGCCAGCAGCCAAGCAGGGGGCAATTCACCCCTCCACTTT.

The V call is TRBV6-4, the J call TRBJ2-7, with 9 bases lining up with TRBD1. After removal of 6 bases from V and 6 bases from J, the junction contained 12 bases not matched to a gene. This CDR3 has 15 residues. The V gene's germline CDR1 is MRHNA and CDR2 SNTAGT. The CDR3 DNA follows: TGTGCCAGCAGGGAGGGACAGGGATTTCATGTCGAGCAGTACTTC. Protein: CASREGQGFHVEQYF.

This rearrangement joins TRBV7-9 to TRBJ1-1, with D uncertain. CDR3 length equals 15 residues. The V end lost 2 bases, the J end lost 2 bases, and 12 bases lay between the germline ends. Germline loops: CDR1 SEHNR, CDR2 FQNEAQ (reference sequence). CDR3 sequence (DNA): TGTGCCAGCAGCTTATTTAACGCAGTTAACACTGAAGCTTTCTTT. Protein: CASSLFNAVNTEAFF.

This clone was picked up one time. The rearrangement joins TRBV7-2 to TRBJ1-2; 10 nucleotides line up with TRBD1. The germline V gene encodes CDR1 SGHTA and CDR2 FQGNSA. Trimming cost V 5 bases and J 6 bases; bases outside gene matches: 9. The CDR3 contains 15 residues. CDR3 sequence (DNA): TGTGCCAGCAGCGAAAGCAGTGGGACAGGGGATGGCTACACCTTC. It codes for CASSESSGTGDGYTF.

This clone rates as medium-sized (0.01 to 0.1%). V usage is TRBV19 and J usage is TRBJ1-1, with D maybe TRBD1 (6 bases). The germline CDR1 and CDR2 sequences are LNHDA and SQIVND (reference sequence). This CDR3 region has 14 residues. V gave up 6 bases and J gave up 3 bases, with 14 bases separating them. The CDR3 spells CASRQGALDTEAFF. CDR3 sequence (DNA): TGTGCCAGTAGACAGGGAGCCCTGGACACTGAAGCTTTCTTT.

The chain joins TRBV29-1 to TRBJ2-3, with D perhaps TRBD1 (6 bases). The length of the CDR3 is 18 residues. The V gene's germline CDR1 is SQVTM and CDR2 ANQGSEA. V dropped 1 base and J dropped 0 bases, with 20 bases sitting between them. DNA for the CDR3: TGCAGCGTTGAAGCCCCAGGCAGGGGTTTGACTAGCACAGATACGCAGTATTTT. Translation gives CSVEAPGRGLTSTDTQYF.

The gene calls are TRBV5-6 and TRBJ2-1; 8 bases map to TRBD1. V lost 5 bases to trimming and J lost 2 bases; unmatched junction nucleotides: 6. The CDR3 has 15 residues. Germline V CDR1 and CDR2: SGHDT, YYEEEE. In DNA form, the CDR3 reads TGTGCCAGCAGTTACGACAGGGGTCCCTACAATGAGCAGTTCTTC. It encodes CASSYDRGPYNEQFF.

The chain employs TRBV2 and TRBJ1-1, with 9 bases aligning to TRBD1. From germline, CDR1 is SNHLY and CDR2 FYNNEI. This CDR3 spans 15 amino acids. V shed 6 bases, J shed 5 bases, and the junction held 10 bases outside the gene matches. The CDR3: CASSKGQGQVTEAFF. Here the CDR3 DNA reads TGTGCCAGCAGCAAAGGACAGGGGCAGGTTACTGAAGCTTTCTTT.

The rearrangement links TRBV9 to TRBJ2-1, with 8 bases fitting TRBD2. Germline-derived CDR1 and CDR2 are SGDLS and YYNGEE. This CDR3 comprises 15 residues. V trimming: 2 bases; J trimming: 5 bases; junction bases outside the gene matches: 6. The CDR3 here is CASSVKPGGDNEQFF. As DNA, the CDR3 is TGTGCCAGCAGCGTCAAACCGGGGGGGGACAATGAGCAGTTCTTC.

The rearrangement links TRBV28 to TRBJ1-6; TRBD1 aligns across 7 bases. J lost 14 bases, V lost 3 bases, and 10 bases had no gene match. The germline CDR1 and CDR2 sequences are MDHEN and SYDVKM. This CDR3 region has 14 residues. The CDR3 here is CASSLPQGRGALHF. The CDR3 nucleotides are TGTGCCAGCAGTTTGCCACAGGGGCGGGGGGCCCTCCACTTT.

V is TRBV18 and J is TRBJ1-5, with TRBD1 as a possible D gene (5 bases). The germline V gene encodes CDR1 KGHSH and CDR2 LQKENI. V was trimmed by 6 bases and J by 0 bases, leaving 9 bases between them. The CDR3 is 14 amino acids. Here the CDR3 DNA reads TGTGCCAGCTCTGGGGGGAATAGCAATCAGCCCCAGCATTTT. Residues: CASSGGNSNQPQHF.

The chain has TRBV25-1 and TRBJ1-6; 7 bases agree with TRBD1. This CDR3 region has 12 residues. Trimming removed 3 bases from V and 18 bases from J; junction bases left unmatched: 8. Germline assignment: CDR1 MGHDK and CDR2 SYGVNS. The CDR3, as DNA: TGTGCCAGCAGTGACGGGGGAGACAGGGACCACTTT. It encodes CASSDGGDRDHF. The whole variable domain, remainder taken from reference TRBV25-1 and TRBJ1-6, is EADIYQTPRYLVIGTGKKITLECSQTMGHDKMYWYQQDPGMELHLIHYSYGVNSTEKGDLSSESTVSRIRTEHFPLTLESARPSHTSQYLCASSDGGDRDHFGNGTRLTVT.

The gene calls are TRBV2 and TRBJ1-5; 7 bases are shared with TRBD1. The germline CDR1 and CDR2 sequences are SNHLY and FYNNEI. The CDR3 is made up of 13 amino acids. With 6 bases clipped from V and 6 bases from J, the junction kept 5 bases outside the gene matches. As DNA, the CDR3 is TGTGCCAGCAGAGACAGGGCCGGTCAGCCCCAGCATTTT. Protein: CASRDRAGQPQHF. Full variable domain (remainder filled in from reference TRBV2 and TRBJ1-5): EPEVTQTPSHQVTQMGQEVILRCVPISNHLYFYWYRQILGQKVEFLVSFYNNEISEKSEIFDDQFSVERPDGSNFTLKIRSTKLEDSAMYFCASRDRAGQPQHFGDGTRLSIL.

The genes are TRBV5-6 and TRBJ2-2; TRBD2 matches 16 bases. The trim removed 4 bases at V and 4 bases at J, leaving 4 bases unmatched. This CDR3 is built from 17 residues. Germline V CDR1 and CDR2: SGHDT, YYEEEE. This CDR3 reads CASSPGLAGGVTGELFF. The CDR3 nucleotides are TGTGCCAGCAGCCCGGGACTAGCGGGGGGGGTCACCGGGGAGCTGTTTTTT.

The CDR3 reads CSAHRGAEQYF. CDR3 in DNA: TGCAGTGCACACAGGGGGGCCGAGCAGTACTTC. The chain joins TRBV20-1 to TRBJ2-7; 8 bases agree with TRBD1. This CDR3 spans 11 amino acids. The ends lost 6 bases at V and 6 bases at J; junction bases unmatched: 4. Germline assignment: CDR1 DFQATT and CDR2 SNEGSKA (reference sequence).

The genes are TRBV5-1 and TRBJ2-1, with D possibly matching TRBD2 (5 bases). Germline lookup yields CDR1 SGHRS and CDR2 YFSETQ. The CDR3 runs to 14 residues. V shed 4 bases and J shed 7 bases, with 15 bases lying between them. In nucleotides, the CDR3 is TGCGCCAGCAGCCCGGGGTTGCAGGTGAATGAGCAGTTCTTC. It is translated as CASSPGLQVNEQFF.

This clone was detected ten times or more. The same CDR3 arises from other DNA sequences in this sample as well. This chain joins TRBV15 and TRBJ2-2, with D possibly being TRBD2 (7 bases). This CDR3 spans 16 amino acids. CDR1 LNHNV and CDR2 YYDKDF come from the germline V gene (reference sequence). V was shortened by 2 bases and J by 6 bases, with 16 bases between the two germline ends. The CDR3 loop is CATSRTSGGLAGELFF. In nucleotides, the CDR3 is TGTGCCACCAGCAGAACTTCGGGGGGCTTGGCCGGGGAGCTGTTTTTT.

The rearrangement links TRBV28 to TRBJ1-2; tentative D call: TRBD1 (6 bases). Germline-derived CDR1 and CDR2 are MDHEN and SYDVKM. Trimming removed 6 bases at V and 0 bases at J, with 8 bases between. The CDR3 runs 13 residues. As DNA, the CDR3 is TGTGCCAGCAGAGGACAGACTAACTATGGCTACACCTTC. This translates into CASRGQTNYGYTF.